Only a few counts were recorded for the clone carrying this T cell receptor beta chain. The antigen remains undetermined. This sample is part of a study of CD8 T cells in ankylosing spondylitis. From the 5' RACE reads, TCRdb called clonotypes with MiXCR, one entry per CDR3 protein. This table has about 750,000 distinct CDR3 sequences, around a fifth appearing once. Study outcomes and limitations: A number of the motif variants had already been described in reactive arthritis synovial fluid and blood. Apparently characteristic of ankylosing spondylitis blood was a TCR beta motif (eight highly homologous variants).

Germline CDR1 and CDR2: MDHEN and SYDVKM. The CDR3 has 14 amino acids. The J segment lost 7 bases and the V segment lost 5 bases, leaving 5 bases of the junction unmatched. The receptor comes from a male donor with ankylosing spondylitis. The sequenced sample was blood, either unsorted or a sorted T cell fraction (not recorded which). The chain carries TRBV28 and TRBJ1-4; TRBD1 aligns across 9 bases. The CDR3 DNA reads as TGTGCCAGCAGTACAGGGGGCGTGGGTGAAAAACTGTTTTTT. Amino acid sequence: CASSTGGVGEKLFF.